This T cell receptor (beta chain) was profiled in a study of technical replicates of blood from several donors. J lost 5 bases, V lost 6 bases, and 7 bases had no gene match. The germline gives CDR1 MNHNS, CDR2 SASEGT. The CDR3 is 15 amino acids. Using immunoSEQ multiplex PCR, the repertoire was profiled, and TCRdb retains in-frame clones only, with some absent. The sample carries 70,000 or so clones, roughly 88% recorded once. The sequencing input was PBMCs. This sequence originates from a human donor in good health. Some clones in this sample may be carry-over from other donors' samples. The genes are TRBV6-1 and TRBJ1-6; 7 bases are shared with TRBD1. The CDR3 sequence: CASRGWDSDNSPLHF. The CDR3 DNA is TGTGCCAGCAGGGGGTGGGACAGTGATAATTCACCCCTCCACTTT.